The 8 T cell receptor beta chains below come from one sample, sequenced in a study of identical twins. TCRdb independently ran MiXCR on the 5' RACE reads; one entry per CDR3 protein. The profile shows 450,000 to 650,000 distinct CDR3 sequences, 13% to 15% of them singletons. These data were likewise used in another study, on yellow fever vaccine responses in identical twins.

The source material was CD4+ T cells sorted from blood. Every receptor here comes from a woman in her late teens or twenties in good health.

In this sample, this clonotype turned up a few times. The V and J genes are TRBV12-3 or TRBV12-4 and TRBJ2-3, with TRBD2 identical over 12 bases. This CDR3 region has 16 residues. V shed 3 bases and J 4 bases; nucleotides not matched to a gene: 5. The CDR3 loop is CASSFASGGAADTQYF. CDR3 bases: TGTGCCAGCAGTTTTGCTAGCGGGGGGGCCGCAGATACGCAGTATTTT.

This clonotype has a handful of counts. This rearrangement joins TRBV9 to TRBJ2-2, with a weak D call TRBD1 (6 bases). This CDR3 comprises 14 residues. V was trimmed by 6 bases and J by 2 bases, leaving 11 bases between them. Germline CDR1 is SGDLS and CDR2 is YYNGEE. Here the CDR3 reads CASTRTDNTGELFF. The CDR3, as DNA: TGTGCCAGCACCCGGACAGACAACACCGGGGAGCTGTTTTTT.

The V call is TRBV5-1, the J call TRBJ2-7; 9 bases map to TRBD1. Germline V lookup: CDR1 SGHRS, CDR2 YFSETQ. This CDR3 is 15 amino acids long. V shed 7 bases, J shed 7 bases, and the junction held 15 bases outside the gene matches. The CDR3 DNA sequence: TGCGCCAGCCAGAGGGAGGACAGGGGCTACGGGGAGCAGTACTTC. This translates into CASQREDRGYGEQYF.

This clonotype was seen only a few times. This chain joins TRBV12-3 or TRBV12-4 and TRBJ2-5; TRBD2 matches 7 bases. The CDR3 totals 16 residues. V lost 10 bases, J lost 5 bases, and 19 bases stayed unmatched. CDR3 in amino acids: CAIATAAGAGRETQYF. CDR3 nucleotides: TGTGCCATCGCGACCGCCGCCGGAGCGGGACGGGAGACCCAGTACTTC.

This chain connects TRBV6-2 or TRBV6-3 to TRBJ1-5; no clear D gene. V was shortened by 5 bases and J by 0 bases, with 14 bases between the two germline ends. The CDR3 loop spans 16 amino acids. Germline V CDR1 and CDR2: MNHEY, SVGEGT. This CDR3 reads CASSNRRPYSNQPQHF. The CDR3 bases are TGTGCCAGCAGTAACCGTAGGCCGTATAGCAATCAGCCCCAGCATTTT.

The gene calls are TRBV7-9 and TRBJ1-3, with D perhaps TRBD1 (6 bases). Germline CDR1 is SEHNR and CDR2 is FQNEAQ (reference sequence). This CDR3 is built from 16 residues. V lost 6 bases and J 1 base, leaving 16 bases between the germline ends. The CDR3 reads CASSYDRTQSGNTIYF. The CDR3 region has the DNA TGTGCCAGCAGTTACGACAGGACACAGTCTGGAAACACCATATATTTT.

The sample holds a few counts of this clonotype. The V and J genes are TRBV5-4 and TRBJ1-4; D is unresolved. The germline V gene has CDR1 SGHNT and CDR2 YYREEE (reference sequence). This CDR3 comprises 15 residues. V was clipped by 1 base and J by 3 bases, with 10 bases between them. The CDR3: CASSLSRSSNEKLFF. As DNA, the CDR3 is TGTGCCAGCAGCTTGTCCAGGTCCTCTAATGAAAAACTGTTTTTT.

This clonotype was found a few times. This chain uses TRBV2 with TRBJ2-7, with TRBD1 matching 9 bases. J gave up 3 bases and V 8 bases, and 5 bases lay outside the gene matches. Looked up from germline, CDR1 is SNHLY and CDR2 is FYNNEI. This CDR3 comprises 13 residues. In DNA form, the CDR3 reads TGTGCCAGCGCGGGACAGGGTGGCTACGAGCAGTACTTC. Translation: CASAGQGGYEQYF.